This record covers a single TCR beta chain. Assembly of TCR beta libraries relied on iRepertoire HTBI primers together with Arm-PCR of CDR3 regions. TCRdb re-analysed the multiplex PCR reads in MiXCR, keeping a single row per CDR3 protein. The repertoire has some 320,000 distinct CDR3 sequences, 15% to 20% of them found once; the top ten carry less than 40%. The entry originates in a study of regulatory T cells in long-lasting Graves disease. CDR1 is DFQATT and CDR2 is SNEGSKA in the germline V gene (reference sequence). The germline V and J ends were trimmed by 5 bases and 4 bases, with 18 bases remaining between them. This CDR3 has 14 residues. This sample's time point: newly diagnosed GD, antithyroid drugs for less than 3 months. PBMC RNA served as the TCR library source.

The sequence came from a female donor with Graves disease. The chain joins TRBV20-1 to TRBJ2-7; tentatively, D is TRBD1 or TRBD2 (5 bases each). The specimen comprised peripheral blood mononuclear cells (PBMCs), sampled at new diagnosis, from a patient treated with antithyroid drugs. The CDR3 sequence: CSARIPGRSYEQYF. CDR3 in DNA: TGCAGTGCTCGTATTCCGGGACGGAGTTACGAGCAGTACTTC.